Below are 16 T cell receptor beta chains sequenced from a single sample in a study of OX40 agonist ivuxolimab in advanced cancers. Measured with immunoSEQ multiplex PCR; TCRdb has only the in-frame clones, and not every one. This sample has about 76,000 clones, with 80% to 90% found just once. Sample: CD4+ or CD8+ T cells sorted from blood, taken in a trial of the OX40 agonist ivuxolimab. The source of these receptors is an adult with an advanced solid tumor such as melanoma, head and neck, liver or kidney cancer.

This chain links TRBV19 with TRBJ1-6; D remains ambiguous. Germline loops: CDR1 LNHDA, CDR2 SQIVND (reference sequence). The ends were cut back, 3 bases at V and 3 bases at J, with 9 bases in the middle. The CDR3 extends over 15 amino acids. CDR3 coding DNA: TGTGCCAGTAGTATCGTCAGGAGCTATAATTCACCCCTCCACTTT. It is translated as CASSIVRSYNSPLHF.

V is TRBV4-2 and J is TRBJ1-2; the match to TRBD1 covers 7 bases. There are 15 residues in the CDR3. V shed 1 base, J shed 5 bases, and the junction held 7 bases outside the gene matches. The germline V gene has CDR1 LGHNA and CDR2 YNFKEQ. CDR3 in DNA: TGTGCCAGCAGCCAAGGGGGTCAGGGGGTGTATGGCTACACCTTC. Translation: CASSQGGQGVYGYTF.

The chain recombines TRBV7-9 with TRBJ2-2; 11 bases are shared with TRBD2. Germline CDR1 and CDR2: SEHNR and FQNEAQ (reference sequence). There are 16 residues in the CDR3. Unmatched junction bases numbered 4, after V lost 3 bases and J lost 4 bases. The CDR3 loop is CASSLGTSGPTGELFF. CDR3 DNA sequence: TGTGCCAGCAGCTTGGGGACTAGCGGCCCCACCGGGGAGCTGTTTTTT.

This chain joins TRBV5-5 and TRBJ1-4; no definite D call. V was trimmed by 4 bases and J by 0 bases, leaving 19 bases between them. In germline, CDR1 is SGHKS, CDR2 YYEKEE (reference sequence). The CDR3 consists of 18 residues. CDR3 DNA sequence: TGTGCCAGCAGCCTCCTCTCCGGGCAGCCTACAACTAATGAAAAACTGTTTTTT. This encodes CASSLLSGQPTTNEKLFF.

The rearrangement uses TRBV5-1 and TRBJ1-3, with TRBD1 matching over 8 bases. This CDR3 has 16 residues. Germline-derived CDR1 and CDR2 are SGHRS and YFSETQ. J lost 0 bases, V lost 1 base, and 3 bases had no gene match. In nucleotides, the CDR3 is TGCGCCAGCAGCTTGAGGGGACAGGACTCTGGAAACACCATATATTTT. It is translated as CASSLRGQDSGNTIYF.

The V call is TRBV5-1, the J call TRBJ2-2; D is ambiguous. V lost 0 bases and J 1 base, leaving 7 bases between the germline ends. The length of the CDR3 is 15 residues. Germline V CDR1 and CDR2: SGHRS, YFSETQ. The CDR3, as DNA: TGCGCCAGCAGCTTGGATGGGGAGAACACCGGGGAGCTGTTTTTT. This sequence encodes CASSLDGENTGELFF.

The chain uses TRBV10-3 and TRBJ2-1; D remains ambiguous. V lost 6 bases and J 7 bases, leaving 10 bases between the germline ends. The germline V gene has CDR1 ENHRY and CDR2 SYGVKD. There are 12 residues in the CDR3. The CDR3 region is CAISPSVNEQFF. CDR3 coding DNA: TGTGCCATCAGCCCGAGCGTAAATGAGCAGTTCTTC.

This clone has more than one count but fewer than ten. The CDR3: CASSQTGVGTEAFF. As DNA, the CDR3 is TGTGCCAGCAGTCAAACAGGGGTAGGCACTGAAGCTTTCTTT. The V and J genes are TRBV6-4 and TRBJ1-1; 7 nucleotides match TRBD1. CDR1 is MRHNA and CDR2 is SNTAGT in the germline V gene. The V segment lost 5 bases and the J segment 4 bases; nucleotides outside the gene matches: 7. The CDR3 runs 14 residues.

The V and J genes are TRBV19 and TRBJ1-3, with 8 bases that match TRBD1. The CDR3 runs to 14 residues. The germline V gene encodes CDR1 LNHDA and CDR2 SQIVND (reference sequence). V lost 6 bases to trimming and J lost 9 bases; unmatched junction nucleotides: 10. The CDR3 nucleotides are TGTGCCAGTAGCACCCAGGGGGCCGGAGGCACCATATATTTT. It translates to CASSTQGAGGTIYF.

The chain has TRBV5-1 and TRBJ2-7; D might be TRBD1 or TRBD2, each matching 5 bases. Germline V gives CDR1 SGHRS, CDR2 YFSETQ. Trimming left V 0 bases short and J 7 bases short, with 14 bases between. The CDR3 runs to 14 residues. The CDR3 nucleotides are TGCGCCAGCAGCTTGGCCGGGGCCCTGGGTGAGCAGTACTTC. It is translated as CASSLAGALGEQYF.

This clone was seen a handful of times. This chain connects TRBV5-4 to TRBJ1-2; D not resolved. CDR1 is SGHNT, CDR2 YYREEE, per germline (reference sequence). With 4 bases removed from V and 8 bases from J, the gap between germline ends came to 18 bases. The CDR3 runs to 14 residues. CDR3 DNA sequence: TGTGCCAGCAGCCACCCGGGCGGGTCTGAGGGCTACACCTTC. It translates to CASSHPGGSEGYTF.

The V call is TRBV7-8, the J call TRBJ2-1, with 11 bases that match TRBD2. This CDR3 is 14 amino acids long. Looked up from germline, CDR1 is SGHVS and CDR2 is FQNEAQ. V shed 7 bases, J shed 9 bases, and the junction held 8 bases outside the gene matches. DNA for the CDR3: TGTGCCAGCAAGATAGCGGGAGGGGGGGGTGAGCAGTTCTTC. This gives the protein CASKIAGGGGEQFF. Together with reference TRBV7-8 and TRBJ2-1, the CDR3 gives the full variable domain: GAGVSQSPRYKVAKRGQDVALRCDPISGHVSLFWYQQALGQGPEFLTYFQNEAQLDKSGLPSDRFFAERPEGSVSTLKIQRTQQEDSAVYLCASKIAGGGGEQFFGPGTRLTVL.

This rearrangement joins TRBV4-3 to TRBJ1-5; TRBD1 matches at 7 bases. Trimming took 2 bases from V and 3 from J; bases not matched to a gene: 7. Germline loops: CDR1 LGHNA, CDR2 YSLEER. This CDR3 has 16 residues. This CDR3 reads CASSQRGTGDNQPQHF. The CDR3 region has the DNA TGCGCCAGCAGCCAACGGGGAACAGGGGACAATCAGCCCCAGCATTTT.

The genes are TRBV19 and TRBJ2-1; 9 nucleotides line up with TRBD1. The trim removed 2 bases at V and 9 bases at J, leaving 8 bases unmatched. The length of the CDR3 is 15 residues. Germline CDR1 reads LNHDA; CDR2 reads SQIVND (reference sequence). The DNA for the CDR3 is TGTGCCAGTAGTATAAGGGGACAGGGAACCGCTGAGCAGTTCTTC. This sequence encodes CASSIRGQGTAEQFF.

This chain joins TRBV9 and TRBJ2-2, with a possible D match to TRBD1 (6 bases). The CDR3 contains 15 residues. CDR1 and CDR2 from the germline V gene are SGDLS and YYNGEE. The V end lost 1 base, the J end lost 2 bases, and 9 bases lay between the germline ends. CDR3 loop: CASSVKGDNTGELFF. The DNA for the CDR3 is TGTGCCAGCAGCGTAAAGGGGGACAACACCGGGGAGCTGTTTTTT.

The CDR3: CASSIRATTYEQYF. CDR3 in DNA: TGTGCCAGTAGTATTCGGGCCACAACCTACGAGCAGTACTTC. J is TRBJ2-7 and V is TRBV19; D gene unclear. Trimming stripped 3 bases from V and 2 bases from J, with 11 bases between. The CDR3 is made up of 14 amino acids. The V gene's germline CDR1 is LNHDA and CDR2 SQIVND (reference sequence).